This TCR beta chain emerged from a study of graft-versus-host responses after intestinal transplantation. On the study more broadly: Transplant types were multivisceral, liver-intestinal, or isolated intestinal. Induction using anti-thymocyte globulin, followed by tacrolimus and steroids for roughly 3 years, was given to all recipients.

Assay: immunoSEQ multiplex PCR; the TCRdb copy retains only in-frame clones and omits some. The sample has about 81,000 clones; roughly 90% are singletons. Study findings and constraints: Recipient bone marrow held GvH clones, some seen earlier in ileum or blood.

On this clone itself: Its antigen is unidentified.

Trimming shortened V by 5 bases and J by 4 bases, and 16 bases separated the two germline ends. The V gene's germline CDR1 is MNHEY and CDR2 SVGAGI. The CDR3 covers 15 residues. This chain connects TRBV6-5 to TRBJ2-3; D is undetermined. This sequence was found in a human donor who was the organ donor for an intestinal transplant. This specimen was unstimulated CD4+ T cells sorted from spleen or lymph node cells, taken before transplant. The CDR3 spells CASSGPPSLPDTQYF. The CDR3 nucleotides read TGTGCCAGCAGTGGGCCGCCGTCCCTCCCAGATACGCAGTATTTT.